This T cell receptor beta chain was profiled in a study of blood T cell repertoires in COVID-19. This CDR3 region has 11 residues. V dropped 4 bases and J dropped 4 bases, with 6 bases sitting between them. Germline values: CDR1 SGHKS, CDR2 YYEKEE (reference sequence). The Seattle patients joined while their infection was active and were tracked longitudinally afterward. Here immunoSEQ multiplex PCR was the method, and the copy in TCRdb shows in-frame clones only, minus some. The sample records around 300,000 clones, 65% to 90% being singletons. V gene TRBV5-5 combines with J gene TRBJ2-7; D uncertain. The receptor was isolated from a woman between 65 and 79 years old with COVID-19, enrolled during active disease. The sample was peripheral blood. CDR3 nucleotides: TGTGCCAGCAGCCAAGAGTACGAGCAGTACTTC. It codes for CASSQEYEQYF.